This is a list of T cell receptor beta chains from one sample in a study of CD8 T cells in ankylosing spondylitis. TCRdb re-called the 5' RACE reads through MiXCR, storing one row per CDR3 protein. The sample lists 200,000 to 300,000 distinct CDR3 sequences, approximately 9% occurring once. The sample consisted of blood, either unsorted or a sorted T cell fraction (not recorded which). All receptors come from a male donor with ankylosing spondylitis or in good health (not recorded which). Both conserved end residues are part of each CDR3. A D gene is named only where the DNA matches it firmly. Not all rows give a size; the values are once, few, many and, for expanded clones, a class.

d_call	j_call	v_call	clone_size	cdr3_aa	cdr3_nt
.	TRBJ1-2	TRBV5-1	many	CASSPDLAYGYTF	TGCGCCAGCAGCCCAGATCTTGCCTATGGCTACACCTTC
TRBD1	TRBJ2-2	TRBV30	.	CAWGTGGTGELFF	TGTGCCTGGGGGACAGGGGGAACCGGGGAGCTGTTTTTT
TRBD2	TRBJ2-5	TRBV20-1	few	CSARVTSAAQETQYF	TGCAGTGCTAGAGTGACTAGCGCCGCCCAAGAGACCCAGTACTTC
.	TRBJ2-3	TRBV4-2	.	CASSQDKDGGTDTQYF	TGTGCCAGCAGCCAAGATAAAGATGGAGGCACAGATACGCAGTATTTT
.	TRBJ2-5	TRBV10-3	many	CAISEAEDRQIFRETQYF	TGTGCCATCAGTGAGGCCGAAGACCGACAAATCTTTCGGGAGACCCAGTACTTC
.	TRBJ2-7	TRBV5-6	few	CASSSGSTGTREQYF	TGTGCCAGCAGCTCGGGTTCGACAGGGACTCGGGAGCAGTACTTC
.	TRBJ2-1	TRBV7-9	many	CASSPEGQAVYNEQFF	TGTGCCAGCAGCCCTGAGGGTCAGGCCGTTTACAATGAGCAGTTCTTC
TRBD1	TRBJ2-5	TRBV7-9	few	CASSLRATGDQETQYF	TGTGCCAGCAGCCTAAGGGCTACAGGGGACCAAGAGACCCAGTACTTC
TRBD1	TRBJ1-1	TRBV4-1	many	CASSQRDREGTEAFF	TGCGCCAGCAGCCAACGGGACAGGGAGGGAACTGAAGCTTTCTTT
.	TRBJ1-2	TRBV5-1	many	CASSLAPAGNDGYTF	TGCGCCAGCAGCTTGGCCCCAGCGGGAAACGATGGCTACACCTTC
.	TRBJ1-3	TRBV20-1	many	CSATGALGNTIYF	TGCAGTGCTACCGGAGCGCTGGGAAACACCATATATTTT
.	TRBJ2-5	TRBV7-2	.	CASSPYGETQYF	TGTGCCAGCAGCCCGTATGGGGAGACCCAGTACTTC
.	TRBJ2-7	TRBV6-6	many	CASRHGSYEQYF	TGTGCCAGCCGCCACGGCAGTTACGAGCAGTACTTC
.	TRBJ1-6	TRBV6-1	many	CASRNGYNSPLHF	TGTGCCAGCAGGAATGGATATAATTCACCCCTCCACTTT
.	TRBJ2-2	TRBV9	many	CASSVGWTGELFF	TGTGCCAGCAGCGTAGGGTGGACCGGGGAGCTGTTTTTT
TRBD1	TRBJ1-2	TRBV29-1	many	CSVDPGTGGGYTF	TGCAGCGTTGACCCCGGGACAGGGGGTGGCTACACCTTC
.	TRBJ2-7	TRBV5-6	few	CASSLGAGADEQYF	TGTGCCAGCAGCTTAGGCGCCGGGGCGGACGAGCAGTACTTC
TRBD2	TRBJ2-1	TRBV7-2	many	CASSLWTSGYYNEQFF	TGTGCCAGCAGCTTATGGACTAGCGGTTACTACAATGAGCAGTTCTTC
.	TRBJ1-5	TRBV29-1	many	CSVGTVNDQPQHF	TGCAGCGTTGGGACAGTTAATGATCAGCCCCAGCATTTT
.	TRBJ1-4	TRBV4-1	few	CASSQAGSSLMGEKLFF	TGCGCCAGCAGCCAAGCCGGGAGCTCCCTTATGGGGGAAAAACTGTTTTTT
.	TRBJ2-2	TRBV12-3/TRBV12-4	many	CASSLPGAGELFF	TGTGCCAGCAGTTTACCAGGGGCCGGGGAGCTGTTTTTT
TRBD2	TRBJ2-7	TRBV28	many	CASSLGGTSGRNEQYF	TGTGCCAGCAGTTTAGGGGGGACTAGCGGGAGGAACGAGCAGTACTTC
.	TRBJ2-7	TRBV12-3/TRBV12-4	many	CASSSGTAYEQYF	TGTGCCAGCAGTTCCGGGACGGCCTACGAGCAGTACTTC
.	TRBJ2-2	TRBV5-5	many	CASSLGHRADTGELFF	TGTGCCAGCAGCTTGGGCCACAGGGCGGACACCGGGGAGCTGTTTTTT
.	TRBJ1-4	TRBV4-2	many	CASSQGGQGKVEKLFF	TGTGCCAGCAGCCAAGGGGGGCAGGGAAAAGTCGAAAAACTGTTTTTT
TRBD1	TRBJ2-1	TRBV7-9	many	CASSSVTGTGDYNEQFF	TGTGCCAGCAGCTCGGTAACCGGGACAGGGGACTACAATGAGCAGTTCTTC
.	TRBJ2-1	TRBV7-9	few	CASIHASYNEQFF	TGTGCCAGCATCCACGCTAGTTACAATGAGCAGTTCTTC
.	TRBJ2-7	TRBV7-3	few	CASSSGLGSEQYF	TGTGCCAGCAGCTCCGGACTGGGGTCGGAGCAGTACTTC
.	TRBJ2-3	TRBV7-2	.	CASSLVAVSTDTQYF	TGTGCCAGCTCCCTTGTGGCGGTTAGCACAGATACGCAGTATTTT
TRBD1	TRBJ1-5	TRBV20-1	many	CSASRDRENQPQHF	TGCAGTGCTAGCCGGGACAGGGAAAATCAGCCCCAGCATTTT
.	TRBJ2-3	TRBV20-1	many	CSARDAEGEDTQYF	TGCAGTGCTAGAGATGCGGAGGGTGAAGATACGCAGTATTTT
.	TRBJ1-5	TRBV5-5	many	CASSSDGVINQPQHF	TGTGCCAGCAGCTCCGACGGAGTAATCAATCAGCCCCAGCATTTT
TRBD1	TRBJ1-4	TRBV6-1	many	CASSTNFRGRGEKLFF	TGTGCCAGCAGTACCAATTTCAGGGGGCGGGGAGAAAAACTGTTTTTT
TRBD1	TRBJ1-4	TRBV15	many	CATSRSGQGVKEKLFF	TGTGCCACCAGCAGATCTGGACAGGGAGTTAAGGAAAAACTGTTTTTT
.	TRBJ1-1	TRBV5-6	many	CASSLGLPGTEAFF	TGTGCCAGCAGCTTGGGGCTACCAGGGACTGAAGCTTTCTTT
.	TRBJ1-2	TRBV24-1	.	CATSDLEGNYGYTF	TGTGCCACCAGTGATTTGGAGGGTAACTATGGCTACACCTTC
.	TRBJ1-2	TRBV12-3/TRBV12-4	many	CASSSAHLQGRGYTF	TGTGCCAGCAGTTCCGCACACTTACAGGGTCGCGGCTACACCTTC
.	TRBJ2-7	TRBV2	.	CASRSPPGRGYEQYF	TGTGCCAGCAGGTCTCCCCCGGGCAGAGGCTACGAGCAGTACTTC
.	TRBJ1-1	TRBV20-1	many	CSARLRETGTEAFF	TGCAGTGCCCGGCTCAGGGAAACGGGGACTGAAGCTTTCTTT
TRBD2	TRBJ2-3	TRBV20-1	many	CSAARLAGGSDTQYF	TGCAGTGCTGCAAGACTAGCGGGAGGCTCAGATACGCAGTATTTT
.	TRBJ2-7	TRBV20-1	many	CSARDPRGGSYEQYF	TGCAGTGCTAGAGACCCCAGGGGCGGGTCCTACGAGCAGTACTTC
.	TRBJ1-1	TRBV28	many	CASSVKTLNTEAFF	TGTGCCAGCAGTGTAAAGACACTGAACACTGAAGCTTTCTTT
.	TRBJ1-1	TRBV10-3	few	CAISESERPGTEAFF	TGTGCCATCAGTGAGTCGGAACGGCCAGGGACTGAAGCTTTCTTT
.	TRBJ1-2	TRBV4-3	many	CASSQGDPGEGGYTF	TGCGCCAGCAGCCAAGGGGACCCAGGGGAAGGTGGCTACACCTTC
TRBD2	TRBJ2-1	TRBV7-2	many	CASSLVSGSTDEQFF	TGTGCCAGCAGCTTAGTTAGCGGGAGTACAGATGAGCAGTTCTTC
.	TRBJ1-1	TRBV3-1	few	CASTIGTEAFF	TGTGCCAGCACCATTGGGACTGAAGCTTTCTTT
TRBD2	TRBJ2-1	TRBV4-3	many	CASSQYPTSGSRSSYNEQFF	TGCGCCAGCAGCCAGTACCCGACTAGCGGGAGCCGCAGCTCCTACAATGAGCAGTTCTTC
.	TRBJ2-7	TRBV9	many	CASSPGGGNYEQYF	TGTGCCAGCAGCCCCGGTGGGGGTAACTACGAGCAGTACTTC
.	TRBJ2-5	TRBV12-3/TRBV12-4	many	CASTEAGLQETQYF	TGTGCCAGCACCGAGGCGGGTCTTCAAGAGACCCAGTACTTC
.	TRBJ2-7	TRBV7-9	many	CASSLEWLEQYF	TGTGCCAGCAGCTTAGAGTGGCTCGAGCAGTACTTC
TRBD2	TRBJ2-7	TRBV20-1	many	CSARDLAGEYEQYF	TGCAGTGCGAGAGACCTAGCGGGAGAATACGAGCAGTACTTC
.	TRBJ1-5	TRBV10-3	many	CAISESGRDSNQPQHF	TGTGCCATCAGTGAGTCGGGCAGGGATAGCAATCAGCCCCAGCATTTT
TRBD1	TRBJ1-2	TRBV6-2/TRBV6-3	many	CASSSGDGQGRNYGYTF	TGTGCCAGCAGTTCGGGAGACGGACAGGGAAGGAACTATGGCTACACCTTC
.	TRBJ1-5	TRBV30	.	CAWSVGGLAREPQHF	TGTGCCTGGAGTGTAGGGGGGCTGGCTCGGGAACCCCAGCATTTT
.	TRBJ2-7	TRBV5-1	many	CASSLALLGVDYEQYF	TGCGCCAGCAGCTTGGCTTTACTGGGAGTGGACTACGAGCAGTACTTC
TRBD2	TRBJ2-3	TRBV2	many	CASSWASGTSTDTQYF	TGTGCCAGCAGTTGGGCTAGCGGGACGAGCACAGATACGCAGTATTTT
.	TRBJ2-2	TRBV7-9	.	CASSPHTGELFF	TGTGCCAGCAGCCCACACACCGGGGAGCTGTTTTTT
TRBD1	TRBJ2-6	TRBV5-7	.	CASSSKLREGGQGESGANVLTF	TGTGCCAGCAGCTCGAAATTACGAGAGGGAGGACAGGGGGAGTCTGGGGCCAACGTCCTGACTTTC